The 12 T cell receptor beta chains below were found in one sample sequenced in a study of cytomegalovirus exposure and HLA in healthy donors. 60 Vbeta and 13 Jbeta primers were used in PCR. This table comes from immunoSEQ multiplex PCR, and its TCRdb copy is limited to in-frame clones, with some not included. The data contain about 140,000 clones, 76% of them seen just once; the ten biggest clones take up over 3%. Specimen: PBMCs. The receptors shown here come from a male donor in good health and CMV-seronegative.

The chain uses TRBV5-4 and TRBJ2-7; the D gene is possibly TRBD2 (7 bases). The germline gives CDR1 SGHNT, CDR2 YYREEE (reference sequence). Deletions cut 1 base from V and 6 bases from J, with 20 bases between. This CDR3 has 16 residues. CDR3 sequence reads: CASSLRGSGIKGEQYF. The CDR3 coding sequence is TGTGCCAGCAGCTTGAGGGGGAGCGGGATTAAAGGCGAGCAGTACTTC.

Of note for this clone: Germline is not matched at one junction end, which may reflect a read error. This chain connects TRBV7-9 to TRBJ1-2; tentative D call: TRBD1 (5 bases). The germline V gene encodes CDR1 SEHNR and CDR2 FQNEAQ (reference sequence). The CDR3 is 13 amino acids. The CDR3 nucleotides read TGTTCCAGCAGCACCCTTGGAGGGGCTGGCTACACCTTC. Its protein is CSSSTLGGAGYTF. The full variable domain, its missing parts supplied by reference TRBV7-9 and TRBJ1-2, is DTGVSQNPRHKITKRGQNVTFRCDPISEHNRLYWYRQTLGQGPEFLTYFQNEAQLEKSRLLSDRFSAERPKGSFSTLEIQRTEQGDSAMYLCSSSTLGGAGYTFGSGTRLTVV.

The rearrangement joins TRBV6-6 to TRBJ2-5, with TRBD2 matching 8 bases. With 5 bases clipped from V and 4 bases from J, the junction kept 12 bases outside the gene matches. The length of the CDR3 is 16 residues. Germline values: CDR1 MNHNY, CDR2 SVGAGI (reference sequence). The CDR3: CASSPERAGESETQYF. In nucleotides, the CDR3 is TGTGCCAGCAGTCCAGAACGAGCGGGAGAGTCAGAGACCCAGTACTTC.

V and J are TRBV5-4 and TRBJ1-2, with TRBD1 identical over 9 bases. Trimming cost V 1 base and J 3 bases; bases outside gene matches: 4. This CDR3 has 15 amino acids. Germline V lookup: CDR1 SGHNT, CDR2 YYREEE (reference sequence). The CDR3 region is CASSLRGTGHYGYTF. The DNA of the CDR3 is TGTGCCAGCAGCTTGAGGGGGACAGGGCACTATGGCTACACCTTC.

The V gene is TRBV5-6, the J gene TRBJ1-1, with a weak D call TRBD1 (6 bases). The CDR3 is 16 residues long. V lost 4 bases and J 1 base, leaving 17 bases between the germline ends. Germline CDR1 is SGHDT and CDR2 is YYEEEE. The CDR3 DNA sequence: TGTGCCAGCAGCCGAAGACAGGCCCAGAGGAACACTGAAGCTTTCTTT. Translating gives CASSRRQAQRNTEAFF.

This chain joins TRBV7-8 and TRBJ2-2; 7 nucleotides match TRBD2. V dropped 6 bases and J dropped 6; count of bases not matched to a gene: 13. Germline assignment: CDR1 SGHVS and CDR2 FQNEAQ. The CDR3 has 16 amino acids. The CDR3 DNA reads TGTGCCAGCAGGCCCCTGGGGAGGGGAGAGGCCGGGGAGCTGTTTTTT. Protein product: CASRPLGRGEAGELFF.

V is TRBV7-2 and J is TRBJ2-3, with 9 bases aligning to TRBD2. V was pared by 1 base and J by 5 bases, with 13 bases of the junction left unmatched. The CDR3 contains 18 residues. Germline loops: CDR1 SGHTA, CDR2 FQGNSA. CDR3 DNA sequence: TGTGCCAGCAGCTTAGGGTCCAGGGGCGGGAGGGGGTTAGATACGCAGTATTTT. Translated: CASSLGSRGGRGLDTQYF.

The V and J genes are TRBV28 and TRBJ1-2; 10 bases line up with TRBD1. The CDR3 has 15 residues. V trimming: 6 bases; J trimming: 6 bases; junction bases outside the gene matches: 10. Germline CDR1 MDHEN, CDR2 SYDVKM. CDR3 in DNA: TGTGCCAGCAGGACTCCGGGACAGGGGATGAATGGCTACACCTTC. This sequence encodes CASRTPGQGMNGYTF.

The CDR3 DNA is TGTGCCAGCAGCTACGGACAAAACAATGAGCAGTTCTTC. Its translation is CASSYGQNNEQFF. The J gene is TRBJ2-1, the V gene TRBV7-8; possibly TRBD1 for D (5 bases). The CDR3 length is 13 residues. The V end was cut by 4 bases, the J end by 5 bases, with 9 bases between. Germline V gene data show CDR1 as SGHVS and CDR2 as FQNEAQ.

V and J are TRBV4-3 and TRBJ2-3, with a weak D call TRBD2 (5 bases). Germline V CDR1 and CDR2: LGHNA, YSLEER. V shed 0 bases and J shed 4 bases, with 14 bases lying between them. The CDR3 is 16 residues long. CDR3 sequence (DNA): TGCGCCAGCAGCCAAGATCCGGGAAATGGTGCAGATACGCAGTATTTT. It encodes CASSQDPGNGADTQYF.

V is TRBV2 and J is TRBJ2-1, with no clear D. The germline gives CDR1 SNHLY, CDR2 FYNNEI. Trimming stripped 9 bases from V and 4 bases from J, with 19 bases between. The CDR3 sequence is 15 residues long. The CDR3: CASSSLRSPYNEQFF. CDR3 bases: TGTGCCAGTTCCAGCCTCCGGAGTCCGTACAATGAGCAGTTCTTC.

This clone was seen only a few times. This chain links TRBV5-4 with TRBJ1-2, with D possibly being TRBD1 (5 bases). The germline V and J ends were trimmed by 0 bases and 4 bases, with 10 bases remaining between them. The CDR3 is 14 residues long. From germline, CDR1 is SGHNT and CDR2 YYREEE (reference sequence). Written as DNA, the CDR3 is TGTGCCAGCAGCTTGGATGGGGCCCCCTATGGCTACACCTTC. Its protein is CASSLDGAPYGYTF.